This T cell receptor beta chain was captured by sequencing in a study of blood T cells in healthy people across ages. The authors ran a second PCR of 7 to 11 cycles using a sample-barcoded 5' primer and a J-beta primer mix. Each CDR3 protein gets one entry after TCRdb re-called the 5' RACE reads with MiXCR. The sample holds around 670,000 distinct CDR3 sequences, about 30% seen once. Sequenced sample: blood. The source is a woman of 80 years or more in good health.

The CDR3 region is CASSPNWSERGNTDTQYF. The DNA of the CDR3 is TGTGCCAGCAGCCCCAATTGGAGCGAGCGGGGGAACACAGATACGCAGTATTTT. The chain links TRBV7-9 to TRBJ2-3, with 8 bases that match TRBD2. This CDR3 contains 18 residues. With 5 bases clipped from V and 2 bases from J, the junction kept 15 bases outside the gene matches. Germline values: CDR1 SEHNR, CDR2 FQNEAQ (reference sequence).